Listed here are 2 T cell receptor beta chains from one sample, sequenced in a study of regulatory and conventional T cells in RAG deficiency. Libraries were prepared by immunoSEQ multiplex PCR; TCRdb keeps only in-frame clonotypes and omits some of them. Among about 30,000 clones listed, roughly 96% were seen once. Genomic DNA came from blood conventional CD4+ T cells gated CD25-low CD127-high. These same records also appear under a second study, on regulatory T cells. As that report states: Amplification used 52 TRBV primers and 13 TRBJ primers.

Input material: CD25- CD4+ T cells sorted from blood. These receptors originate from a human donor in good health.

The genes are TRBV7-6 and TRBJ2-1; perhaps TRBD1 as D (6 bases). Germline V gene lookup returns CDR1 SGHVS and CDR2 FNYEAQ. Trimming shortened V by 2 bases and J by 8 bases, and 10 bases separated the two germline ends. The CDR3 totals 13 residues. The CDR3 here is CASSLWQGHEQFF. For the CDR3, the DNA is TGTGCCAGCAGCTTATGGCAGGGGCATGAGCAGTTCTTC. The complete variable domain, with remaining parts taken from reference TRBV7-6 and TRBJ2-1, reads GAGVSQSPRYKVTKRGQDVALRCDPISGHVSLYWYRQALGQGPEFLTYFNYEAQQDKSGLPNDRFSAERPEGSISTLTIQRTEQRDSAMYRCASSLWQGHEQFFGPGTRLTVL.

This clone was seen a few times. The V gene is TRBV10-3, the J gene TRBJ1-3; no clear D. Germline V gives CDR1 ENHRY, CDR2 SYGVKD. The CDR3 has 10 residues. V was trimmed by 8 bases and J by 4 bases, leaving 3 bases between them. Here the CDR3 DNA reads TGTGCCATCGGCGGAAACACCATATATTTT. Translation: CAIGGNTIYF.